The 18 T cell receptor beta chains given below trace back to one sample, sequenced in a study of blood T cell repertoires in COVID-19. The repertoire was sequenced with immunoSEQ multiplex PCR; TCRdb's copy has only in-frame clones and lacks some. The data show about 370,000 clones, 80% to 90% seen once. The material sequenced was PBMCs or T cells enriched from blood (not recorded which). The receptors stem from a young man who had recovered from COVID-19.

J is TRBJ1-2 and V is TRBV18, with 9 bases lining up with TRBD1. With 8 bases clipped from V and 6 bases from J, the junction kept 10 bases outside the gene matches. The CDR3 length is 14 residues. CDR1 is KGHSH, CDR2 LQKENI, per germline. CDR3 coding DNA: TGTGCCAGCCGACCGGGACAGGGAAAGCATGGCTACACCTTC. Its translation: CASRPGQGKHGYTF. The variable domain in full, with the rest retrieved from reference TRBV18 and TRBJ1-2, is NAGVMQNPRHLVRRRGQEARLRCSPMKGHSHVYWYRQLPEEGLKFMVYLQKENIIDESGMPKERFSAEFPKEGPSILRIQQVVRGDSAAYFCASRPGQGKHGYTFGSGTRLTVV.

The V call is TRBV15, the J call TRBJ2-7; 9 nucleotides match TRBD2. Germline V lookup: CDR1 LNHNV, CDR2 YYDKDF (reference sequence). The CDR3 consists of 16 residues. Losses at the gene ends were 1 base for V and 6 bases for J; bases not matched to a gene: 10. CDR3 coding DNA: TGTGCCACCAGCAGAGCCGGGACTAGCCGGAGGGGCGAGCAGTACTTC. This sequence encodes CATSRAGTSRRGEQYF. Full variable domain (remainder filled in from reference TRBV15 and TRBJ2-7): DAMVIQNPRYQVTQFGKPVTLSCSQTLNHNVMYWYQQKSSQAPKLLFHYYDKDFNNEADTPDNFQSRRPNTSFCFLDIRSPGLGDTAMYLCATSRAGTSRRGEQYFGPGTRLTVT.

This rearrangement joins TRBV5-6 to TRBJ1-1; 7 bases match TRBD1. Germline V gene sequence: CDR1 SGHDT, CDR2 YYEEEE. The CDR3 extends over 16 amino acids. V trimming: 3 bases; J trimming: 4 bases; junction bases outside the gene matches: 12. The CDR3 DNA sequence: TGTGCCAGCAGCTCACGGACGACAGGGTTCGGCACTGAAGCTTTCTTT. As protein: CASSSRTTGFGTEAFF. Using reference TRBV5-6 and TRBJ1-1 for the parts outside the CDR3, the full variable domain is DAGVTQSPTHLIKTRGQQVTLRCSPKSGHDTVSWYQQALGQGPQFIFQYYEEEERQRGNFPDRFSGHQFPNYSSELNVNALLLGDSALYLCASSSRTTGFGTEAFFGQGTRLTVV.

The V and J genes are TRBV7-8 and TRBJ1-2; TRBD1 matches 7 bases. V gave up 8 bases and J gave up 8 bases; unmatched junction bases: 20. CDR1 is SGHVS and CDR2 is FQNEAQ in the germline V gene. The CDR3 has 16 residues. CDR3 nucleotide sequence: TGTGCCAGCCATGGACTACCCCAGATACAGGGGAGAGGCTACACCTTC. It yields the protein CASHGLPQIQGRGYTF.

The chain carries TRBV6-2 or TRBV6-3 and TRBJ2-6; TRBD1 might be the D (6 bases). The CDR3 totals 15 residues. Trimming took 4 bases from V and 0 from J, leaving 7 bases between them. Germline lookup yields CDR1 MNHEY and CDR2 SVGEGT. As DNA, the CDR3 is TGTGCCAGCAGTTTACAGGGCTCTGGGGCCAACGTCCTGACTTTC. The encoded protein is CASSLQGSGANVLTF.

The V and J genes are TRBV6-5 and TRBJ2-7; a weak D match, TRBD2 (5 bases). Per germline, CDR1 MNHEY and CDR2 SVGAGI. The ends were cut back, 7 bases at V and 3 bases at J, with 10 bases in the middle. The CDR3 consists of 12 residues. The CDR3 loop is CASKGEGYEQYF. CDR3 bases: TGTGCCAGCAAAGGTGAGGGCTACGAGCAGTACTTC.

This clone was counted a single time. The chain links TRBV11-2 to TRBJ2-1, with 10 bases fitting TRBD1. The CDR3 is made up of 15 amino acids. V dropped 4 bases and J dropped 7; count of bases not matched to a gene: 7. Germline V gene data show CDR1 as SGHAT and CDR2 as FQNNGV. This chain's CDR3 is CASSSIGTGENEQFF. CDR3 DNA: TGTGCCAGCAGCTCAATCGGGACAGGGGAAAATGAGCAGTTCTTC.

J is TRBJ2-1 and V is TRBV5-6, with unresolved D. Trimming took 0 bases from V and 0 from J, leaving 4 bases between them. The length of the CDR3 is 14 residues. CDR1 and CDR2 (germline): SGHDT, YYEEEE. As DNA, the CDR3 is TGTGCCAGCAGCTTGGTGAGCTCCTACAATGAGCAGTTCTTC. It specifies CASSLVSSYNEQFF.

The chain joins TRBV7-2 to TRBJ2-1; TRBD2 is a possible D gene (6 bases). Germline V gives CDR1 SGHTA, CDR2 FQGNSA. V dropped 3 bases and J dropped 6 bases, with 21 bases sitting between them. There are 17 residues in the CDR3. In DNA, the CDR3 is TGTGCCAGCAGCTTCTCCCTTCCCGGGAGTGGCCCCAATGAGCAGTTCTTC. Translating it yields CASSFSLPGSGPNEQFF.

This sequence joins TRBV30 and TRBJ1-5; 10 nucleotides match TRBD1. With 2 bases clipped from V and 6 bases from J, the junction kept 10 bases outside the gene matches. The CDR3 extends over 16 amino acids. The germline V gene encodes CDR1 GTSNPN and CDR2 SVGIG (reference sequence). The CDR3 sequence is CAWSNPLRDRGQPQHF. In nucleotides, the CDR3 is TGTGCCTGGAGTAATCCGCTTAGGGACAGGGGTCAGCCCCAGCATTTT. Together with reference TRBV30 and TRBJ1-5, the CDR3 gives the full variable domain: SQTIHQWPATLVQPVGSPLSLECTVEGTSNPNLYWYRQAAGRGLQLLFYSVGIGQISSEVPQNLSASRPQDRQFILSSKKLLLSDSGFYLCAWSNPLRDRGQPQHFGDGTRLSIL.

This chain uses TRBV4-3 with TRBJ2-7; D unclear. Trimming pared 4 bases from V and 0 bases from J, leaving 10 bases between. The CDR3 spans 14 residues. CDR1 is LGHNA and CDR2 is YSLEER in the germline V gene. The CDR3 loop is CASSPGYSSYEQYF. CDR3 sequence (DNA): TGCGCCAGCAGCCCAGGATACAGCTCCTACGAGCAGTACTTC.

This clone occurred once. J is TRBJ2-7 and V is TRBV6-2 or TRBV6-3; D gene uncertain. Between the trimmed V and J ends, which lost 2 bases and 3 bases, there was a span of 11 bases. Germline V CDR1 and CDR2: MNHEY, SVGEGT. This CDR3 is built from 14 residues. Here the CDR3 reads CASSYLISGYEQYF. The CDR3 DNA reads TGTGCCAGCAGTTACCTCATCTCAGGCTACGAGCAGTACTTC.

Written as DNA, the CDR3 is TGTGCCAGTAGTATGTGGCGGGAAGGTGAGCAGTTCTTC. Its translation: CASSMWREGEQFF. The chain recombines TRBV19 with TRBJ2-1, with a weak D call TRBD2 (6 bases). Germline CDR1 LNHDA, CDR2 SQIVND (reference sequence). The CDR3 runs 13 residues. The V end lost 3 bases, the J end lost 9 bases, and 12 bases lay between the germline ends.

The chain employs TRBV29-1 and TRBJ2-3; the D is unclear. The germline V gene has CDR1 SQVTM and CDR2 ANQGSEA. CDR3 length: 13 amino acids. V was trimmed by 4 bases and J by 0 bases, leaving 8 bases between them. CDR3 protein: CSVGASSTDTQYF. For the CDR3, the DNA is TGCAGCGTTGGAGCGTCTAGCACAGATACGCAGTATTTT.

The CDR3 DNA reads TGTGCCAGCAGCCCGCCCGGAGGGCCTTTTGAGCGTGAGCAGTTCTTC. Its protein product is CASSPPGGPFEREQFF. This sequence joins TRBV7-9 and TRBJ2-1, with a weak D call TRBD2 (6 bases). The CDR3 spans 16 residues. Germline loops: CDR1 SEHNR, CDR2 FQNEAQ (reference sequence). The ends were cut back, 5 bases at V and 9 bases at J, with 23 bases in the middle.

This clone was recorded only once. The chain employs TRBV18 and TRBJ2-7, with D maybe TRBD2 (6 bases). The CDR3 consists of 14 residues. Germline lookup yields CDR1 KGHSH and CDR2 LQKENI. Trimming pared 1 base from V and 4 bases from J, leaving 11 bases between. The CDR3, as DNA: TGTGCCAGCTCACCACTGGGAGGAGAGTACGAGCAGTACTTC. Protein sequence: CASSPLGGEYEQYF.

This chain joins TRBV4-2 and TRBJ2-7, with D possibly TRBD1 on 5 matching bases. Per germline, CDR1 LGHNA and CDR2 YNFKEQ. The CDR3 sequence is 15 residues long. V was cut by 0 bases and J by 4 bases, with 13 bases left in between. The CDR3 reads CASSQEGQGRYEQYF. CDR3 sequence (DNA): TGTGCCAGCAGCCAAGAGGGGCAGGGAAGGTACGAGCAGTACTTC.

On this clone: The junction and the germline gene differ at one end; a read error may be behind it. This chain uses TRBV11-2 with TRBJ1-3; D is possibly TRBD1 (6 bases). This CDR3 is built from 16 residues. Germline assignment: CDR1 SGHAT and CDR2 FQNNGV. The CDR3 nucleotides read TGTGCCAGCAGCTTAACCACAGGGCTCTCTGGAAACACCGTATATTTT. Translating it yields CASSLTTGLSGNTVYF.